This T cell receptor beta chain was obtained from a study of graft-versus-host responses after intestinal transplantation. Libraries were prepared by immunoSEQ multiplex PCR; TCRdb keeps only in-frame clonotypes and omits some of them. The sample carries approximately 89,000 clones, about 93% recorded once. Note on this clone: What it binds is unknown.

V shed 3 bases and J shed 3 bases, with 12 bases lying between them. From germline, CDR1 is LNHDA and CDR2 SQIVND (reference sequence). CDR3 size: 15 residues. The V gene is TRBV19, the J gene TRBJ1-5, with TRBD1 as a possible D gene (5 bases). The material was unstimulated CD8+ T cells sorted from spleen or lymph node cells, obtained before transplant. The TCR originated in a human donor who was the organ donor for an intestinal transplant. The CDR3 bases are TGTGCCAGTAGTATGACCGGGGGAACCAATCAGCCCCAGCATTTT. Translating gives CASSMTGGTNQPQHF.